The 18 T cell receptor beta chains in this list originate from one sample, sequenced in a study of cytomegalovirus exposure and HLA in healthy donors. A multiplex PCR was run with 60 Vbeta primers and 13 Jbeta primers. Clones were sequenced by immunoSEQ multiplex PCR, and TCRdb holds only the in-frame ones, with some missing. This table has about 160,000 clones, around 81% appearing once. Sequencing input: PBMCs. Source of these receptors: a woman in her forties in good health and CMV-seronegative.

The chain has TRBV6-1 and TRBJ2-3; 11 bases line up with TRBD2. This CDR3 region has 14 residues. V gave up 6 bases and J gave up 7 bases; unmatched junction bases: 6. CDR1 and CDR2 from the germline V gene are MNHNS and SASEGT. The chain's CDR3 is CASSPTSGKNTQYF. The CDR3 bases are TGTGCCAGCAGCCCGACTAGCGGGAAGAATACGCAGTATTTT.

This chain uses TRBV4-2 with TRBJ2-2; D might be TRBD1 (6 bases). This CDR3 comprises 16 residues. Trimming took 3 bases from V and 2 from J, leaving 13 bases between them. The V gene's germline CDR1 is LGHNA and CDR2 YNFKEQ. The CDR3 here is CASSQAVDRNTGELFF. CDR3 nucleotides: TGTGCCAGCAGCCAGGCTGTGGACAGAAACACCGGGGAGCTGTTTTTT.

This clone was counted a single time. The chain combines TRBV1 with TRBJ1-2; no DNA check was done on the table's D call, TRBD1. TRBV1 is a known pseudogene. The CDR3 contains 16 residues. The CDR3 is CTSSQGVRVGNYGYTF. The CDR3 DNA reads TGCACCAGCAGCCAAGGGGTCAGGGTGGGTAACTATGGCTACACCTTC.

This clone was observed once. The V call is TRBV7-9, the J call TRBJ2-1; 15 bases fit TRBD2. CDR1 SEHNR and CDR2 FQNEAQ come from the germline V gene (reference sequence). The CDR3 totals 15 residues. Losses at the gene ends were 4 bases for V and 8 bases for J; bases not matched to a gene: 3. The CDR3: CASSSRTSGRDEQFF. CDR3 in DNA: TGTGCCAGCAGCTCCCGGACTAGCGGGAGGGATGAGCAGTTCTTC.

This chain links TRBV5-1 with TRBJ2-2, with a possible D match to TRBD1 (5 bases). The CDR3 has 16 amino acids. Trimming shortened V by 0 bases and J by 4 bases, and 13 bases separated the two germline ends. Germline V gene data show CDR1 as SGHRS and CDR2 as YFSETQ. The CDR3 coding sequence is TGCGCCAGCAGCTTGGTAGACAGTCCGACCACCGGGGAGCTGTTTTTT. It is translated as CASSLVDSPTTGELFF.

The chain employs TRBV18 and TRBJ2-5, with TRBD1 identical over 10 bases. The CDR3 totals 17 residues. Germline V gives CDR1 KGHSH, CDR2 LQKENI. The ends lost 2 bases at V and 3 bases at J; junction bases unmatched: 9. In DNA, the CDR3 is TGTGCCAGCTCACCATTCTCAGGTGGGACAGGGGAAGAGACCCAGTACTTC. Encoded protein: CASSPFSGGTGEETQYF.

CDR3 loop: CATAVGTVNTEAFF. In DNA, the CDR3 is TGCGCCACCGCGGTGGGGACAGTGAACACTGAAGCTTTCTTT. The chain couples TRBV5-1 to TRBJ1-1, with 7 bases matching TRBD1. In germline, CDR1 is SGHRS, CDR2 YFSETQ. The J segment lost 0 bases and the V segment lost 9 bases, leaving 8 bases of the junction unmatched. The CDR3 has 14 residues. The full variable domain, completed using reference TRBV5-1 and TRBJ1-1, is KAGVTQTPRYLIKTRGQQVTLSCSPISGHRSVSWYQQTPGQGLQFLFEYFSETQRNKGNFPGRFSGRQFSNSRSEMNVSTLELGDSALYLCATAVGTVNTEAFFGQGTRLTVV.

The gene calls are TRBV27 and TRBJ1-5; 9 nucleotides align to TRBD1. The V segment lost 4 bases and the J segment 4 bases; nucleotides outside the gene matches: 5. CDR3 length: 15 residues. Germline V lookup: CDR1 MNHEY, CDR2 SMNVEV (reference sequence). The CDR3 here is CASSSSGTGNQPQHF. The CDR3 DNA is TGTGCCAGCAGTTCTTCCGGGACAGGGAATCAGCCCCAGCATTTT.

The genes are TRBV5-5 and TRBJ2-7, with 9 positions matching TRBD1. V was pared by 5 bases and J by 5 bases, with 8 bases of the junction left unmatched. Germline V gene sequence: CDR1 SGHKS, CDR2 YYEKEE (reference sequence). The CDR3 runs 14 residues. The CDR3 nucleotides read TGTGCCAGCAGGAAGGGACAGGGTATCAACGAGCAGTACTTC. Amino acid sequence: CASRKGQGINEQYF.

The rearrangement links TRBV11-3 to TRBJ2-7; D is perhaps TRBD1 (6 bases). Germline CDR1 reads SGHNT; CDR2 reads YENEEA. There are 17 residues in the CDR3. Trimming removed 5 bases from V and 1 base from J, with 21 bases in between. CDR3 nucleotide sequence: TGTGCCAGCAGCCCGCCGACGGACAGTCCGCCGTCCTACGAGCAGTACTTC. This sequence encodes CASSPPTDSPPSYEQYF.

This clone was counted only a few times. The J gene is TRBJ1-1, the V gene TRBV27; 8 nucleotides align to TRBD1. Losses at the gene ends were 4 bases for V and 2 bases for J; bases not matched to a gene: 6. CDR1 MNHEY and CDR2 SMNVEV come from the germline V gene (reference sequence). The CDR3 loop spans 15 amino acids. Here the CDR3 reads CASSSPGQANTEAFF. DNA of the CDR3: TGTGCCAGCAGTTCACCGGGACAGGCAAACACTGAAGCTTTCTTT.

This clone occurred once. The CDR3 loop is CASSYSGNSYNEQFF. The CDR3 coding sequence is TGTGCCAGCAGTTACAGCGGGAACTCCTACAATGAGCAGTTCTTC. The chain combines TRBV6-5 with TRBJ2-1, with TRBD2 matching 7 bases. After removal of 2 bases from V and 0 bases from J, the junction contained 1 base not matched to a gene. From germline, CDR1 is MNHEY and CDR2 SVGAGI. The CDR3 has 15 amino acids.

The table lists this clone with a few counts. This chain uses TRBV6-6 with TRBJ1-5; unclear D gene. CDR3 size: 16 residues. The V end lost 6 bases, the J end lost 1 base, and 16 bases lay between the germline ends. Germline V gene lookup returns CDR1 MNHNY and CDR2 SVGAGI (reference sequence). The CDR3 coding sequence is TGTGCCAGCAGCGCCCAGGTTGGTGAAAGCAATCAGCCCCAGCATTTT. Its translation is CASSAQVGESNQPQHF.

The DNA of the CDR3 is TGTGCCAGCAGTCTCTCTAGCGGGAGGACCTACGAGCAGTACTTC. Translating it yields CASSLSSGRTYEQYF. The chain links TRBV6-5 to TRBJ2-7; 11 bases match TRBD2. This CDR3 is 15 amino acids long. Per germline, CDR1 MNHEY and CDR2 SVGAGI. The V and J ends lost 5 bases and 2 bases, in that order; junction bases with no gene match: 5.

This clone was observed once. The chain recombines TRBV5-6 with TRBJ2-5; D is ambiguous. The CDR3 has 15 residues. V lost 0 bases and J 5 bases, leaving 14 bases between the germline ends. Germline assignment: CDR1 SGHDT and CDR2 YYEEEE. In DNA, the CDR3 is TGTGCCAGCAGCTTGGTGGCTGTATTGAGGGAGACCCAGTACTTC. Translating gives CASSLVAVLRETQYF.

The chain has TRBV25-1 and TRBJ1-1, with D uncertain. CDR3 size: 14 residues. Per germline, CDR1 MGHDK and CDR2 SYGVNS. V dropped 5 bases and J dropped 0 bases, with 10 bases sitting between them. CDR3 in DNA: TGTGCCAGCAGTCCCCGAGCCTTGAACACTGAAGCTTTCTTT. Its protein is CASSPRALNTEAFF.

The chain is built from TRBV11-3 and TRBJ2-6; D is unclear. Trimming removed 3 bases at V and 3 bases at J, with 9 bases between. Germline assignment: CDR1 SGHNT and CDR2 YENEEA. CDR3 length equals 15 residues. The CDR3 DNA is TGTGCCAGCAGCTTCGCGGATGGTGGGGCCAACGTCCTGACTTTC. This codes for CASSFADGGANVLTF.

This sequence joins TRBV30 and TRBJ1-5, with 9 bases identical to TRBD1. Per the germline V gene, CDR1 is GTSNPN and CDR2 is SVGIG (reference sequence). The CDR3 is 14 residues long. V was clipped by 3 bases and J by 3 bases; unmatched bases: 3. Here the CDR3 reads CAWSRTGDNQPQHF. In DNA form, the CDR3 reads TGTGCCTGGAGCCGGACAGGGGACAATCAGCCCCAGCATTTT.